This T cell receptor (beta chain) was sequenced in a study of cytomegalovirus exposure and HLA in healthy donors. Germline V gives CDR1 SQVTM, CDR2 ANQGSEA. CDR3 length equals 11 residues. PCR primers comprised 60 Vbeta and 13 Jbeta primers. TCRdb keeps only in-frame clones here, not all; method: immunoSEQ multiplex PCR. There are 180,000 or so clones in the sample; around 76% occur only once, and roughly 2.1% lies in the top ten. Sequencing was done on a sample of PBMCs. The chain employs TRBV29-1 and TRBJ2-5; TRBD1 is a possible D gene (6 bases). The J call may be incorrect, as the DNA end agrees better with TRBJ2-7. The sequence derives from a young woman in good health and CMV-seropositive. In DNA form, the CDR3 reads TGCAGCGCACAGGGAACCTACGAGCAGTACTTC. This codes for CSAQGTYEQYF.